Sequencing of this TCR beta chain was carried out in a study of cytomegalovirus exposure and HLA in healthy donors. Study-level findings and limits: Listed as cytomegalovirus-associated were around 160 TCR beta chains. Sequencing likely produced, as an artifact, a cluster of highly shared sequence variants. Among the most significant clusters, several appeared linked to common viral pathogens in a later analysis.

Points on this clone: Its target is unknown.

The CDR3 consists of 14 residues. CDR1 and CDR2 (germline): LNHDA, SQIVND (reference sequence). Trimming cost V 10 bases and J 2 bases; bases outside gene matches: 4. PCR was performed using 60 Vbeta and 13 Jbeta primers. Data came from immunoSEQ multiplex PCR; TCRdb stores just in-frame clones and leaves some out. The data hold some 150,000 clones, with under 85% observed a single time. The sequencing input was PBMCs. The sequence came from a female donor in good health and CMV-seronegative. The chain couples TRBV19 to TRBJ2-5; TRBD2 aligns across 13 bases. The CDR3 nucleotides read TGTGCCACGGGGACTAGCGGGGATCAAGAGACCCAGTACTTC. This codes for CATGTSGDQETQYF.